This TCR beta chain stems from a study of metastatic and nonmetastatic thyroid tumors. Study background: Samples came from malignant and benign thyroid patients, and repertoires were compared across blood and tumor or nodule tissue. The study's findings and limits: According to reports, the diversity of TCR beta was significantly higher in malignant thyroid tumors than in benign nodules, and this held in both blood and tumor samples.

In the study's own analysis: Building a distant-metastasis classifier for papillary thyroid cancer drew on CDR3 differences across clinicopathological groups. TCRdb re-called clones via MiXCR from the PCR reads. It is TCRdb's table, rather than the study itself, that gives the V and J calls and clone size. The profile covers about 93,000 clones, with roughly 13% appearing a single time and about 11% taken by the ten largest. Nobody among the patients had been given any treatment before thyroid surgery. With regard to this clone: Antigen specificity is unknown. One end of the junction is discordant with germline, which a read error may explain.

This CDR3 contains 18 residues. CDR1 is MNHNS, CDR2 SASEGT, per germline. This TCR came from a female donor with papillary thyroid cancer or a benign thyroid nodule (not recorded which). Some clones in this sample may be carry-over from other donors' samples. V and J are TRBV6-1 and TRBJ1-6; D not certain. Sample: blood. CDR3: CASSEVRQETSYNSPINF. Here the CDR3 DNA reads TGTGCCAGCAGTGAAGTTAGGCAGGAGACCTCCTATAATTCACCCATCAACTTT.